Each of the 15 T cell receptor beta chains below was sequenced from the same sample in a study of regulatory T cells in long-lasting Graves disease (dated by TCRdb to the early 2020s). The library was prepared using multiplex PCR. The data were produced on an Illumina HiSeq 4000. TCR beta libraries were built with iRepertoire HTBI primers and Arm-PCR amplification of CDR3 regions. TCRdb cleaned the public reads at Q25 with fastp, built clones with MiXCR and kept in-frame beta chains. Merged by CDR3 protein, the rows form single entries marked with the most common genes and DNA. The sample profile shows some 330,000 distinct CDR3 sequences; roughly 23% of them were found once. Together, the top ten hold approximately 27% of the sample. Sample time point, as interpreted from the label and publication: persistent/refractory GD, antithyroid drugs over 5 years with positive TRAb. For both TCR sequencing and RNA sequencing, RNA was extracted from PBMCs in TRIzol.

The starting material was peripheral blood mononuclear cells (PBMCs), obtained when the disease was refractory, from a patient treated with antithyroid drugs. These receptor sequences come from a woman aged 40-49 years with Graves disease. Donor details come from another sample of the same person, matched by shared clones.

The sample holds many counts of this clonotype. The chain combines TRBV20-1 with TRBJ2-7, with a possible D match to TRBD2 (5 bases). Germline V CDR1 and CDR2: DFQATT, SNEGSKA (reference sequence). The CDR3 loop spans 14 amino acids. Deletions cut 0 bases from V and 0 bases from J, with 9 bases between. The CDR3 DNA reads as TGCAGTGCTAGAGATGTTGGGAGCTCCTACGAGCAGTACTTC. This sequence encodes CSARDVGSSYEQYF.

This rearrangement joins TRBV27 to TRBJ2-7, with D uncertain. Per the germline V gene, CDR1 is MNHEY and CDR2 is SMNVEV (reference sequence). Trimming stripped 3 bases from V and 4 bases from J, with 16 bases between. The CDR3 has 15 residues. CDR3 bases: TGTGCCAGCAGTTTTGGCAGCAGTAGTCTTTACGAGCAGTACTTC. Its protein product is CASSFGSSSLYEQYF.

This chain connects TRBV6-1 to TRBJ2-7, with 15 bases aligning to TRBD2. CDR1 is MNHNS, CDR2 SASEGT, per germline. This CDR3 is built from 16 residues. J gave up 5 bases and V 5 bases, and 7 bases lay outside the gene matches. The DNA for the CDR3 is TGTGCCAGCAGTCATGGACTAGCGGGAGGGCTGAACGAGCAGTACTTC. Protein: CASSHGLAGGLNEQYF.

Only one count was recorded for this clonotype. This rearrangement joins TRBV6-1 to TRBJ2-2, with a tentative D call TRBD2 (6 bases). Trimming removed 7 bases from V and 0 bases from J, with 12 bases in between. The CDR3 spans 15 residues. Germline V gene lookup returns CDR1 MNHNS and CDR2 SASEGT. The CDR3 nucleotides are TGTGCCAGCAAGATAGCGGAGACGAACACCGGGGAGCTGTTTTTT. This encodes CASKIAETNTGELFF.

The chain links TRBV9 to TRBJ1-5; D call uncertain. Trimming took 3 bases from V and 3 from J, leaving 7 bases between them. The V gene's germline CDR1 is SGDLS and CDR2 YYNGEE. CDR3 length equals 13 residues. The CDR3 here is CASSGANNQPQHF. The DNA of the CDR3 is TGTGCCAGCAGCGGAGCCAACAATCAGCCCCAGCATTTT. Based on the CDR3 plus reference TRBV9 and TRBJ1-5, the full variable domain is DSGVTQTPKHLITATGQRVTLRCSPRSGDLSVYWYQQSLDQGLQFLIQYYNGEERAKGNILERFSAQQFPDLHSELNLSSLELGDSALYFCASSGANNQPQHFGDGTRLSIL.

This chain uses TRBV9 with TRBJ1-1; possible D gene TRBD1, 6 bases. Looked up from germline, CDR1 is SGDLS and CDR2 is YYNGEE. V lost 3 bases, J lost 3 bases, and 15 bases lay in between. CDR3 length: 15 residues. This CDR3 reads CASSAGGGRDTEAFF. CDR3 DNA: TGTGCCAGCAGCGCCGGGGGGGGCAGGGACACTGAAGCTTTCTTT. The whole variable domain, filled in from reference TRBV9 and TRBJ1-1, reads DSGVTQTPKHLITATGQRVTLRCSPRSGDLSVYWYQQSLDQGLQFLIQYYNGEERAKGNILERFSAQQFPDLHSELNLSSLELGDSALYFCASSAGGGRDTEAFFGQGTRLTVV.

Of note for this clonotype: This sequence may be a read error, since a much larger clone differs from it by one base. This chain connects TRBV28 to TRBJ1-2; D uncertain. This CDR3 comprises 12 residues. The V and J ends lost 4 bases and 9 bases respectively, with 12 bases between them. Germline CDR1 is MDHEN and CDR2 is SYDVKM. CDR3 in DNA: TGTGCCAGCAGTTCAACACCCAATAGCTACACCTTC. This translates into CASSSTPNSYTF.

This clonotype was counted ten times or more. The rearrangement uses TRBV6-1 and TRBJ1-6; no reliable D call. The CDR3 runs to 15 residues. V was cut by 2 bases and J by 10 bases, with 15 bases left in between. Germline loops: CDR1 MNHNS, CDR2 SASEGT. In nucleotides, the CDR3 is TGTGCCAGCAGTGAATTACCGGGGAGGCCATCACCCCTCCACTTT. It yields the protein CASSELPGRPSPLHF.

There are a few counts of this clonotype. The CDR3: CASSAGLRGYEQYF. DNA of the CDR3: TGTGCCAGCAGCGCGGGGCTGAGGGGCTACGAGCAGTACTTC. The genes are TRBV9 and TRBJ2-7; TRBD1 or TRBD2 may be the D gene (5 bases each). The CDR3 has 14 amino acids. The V end lost 3 bases, the J end lost 3 bases, and 13 bases lay between the germline ends. The germline V gene has CDR1 SGDLS and CDR2 YYNGEE.

The chain recombines TRBV27 with TRBJ2-4, with TRBD2 as a possible D gene (5 bases). The CDR3 is 16 amino acids. Trimming left V 5 bases short and J 0 bases short, with 14 bases between. The germline CDR1 and CDR2 sequences are MNHEY and SMNVEV (reference sequence). CDR3 sequence: CASSPRAALAKNIQYF. CDR3 coding DNA: TGTGCCAGCAGTCCGCGGGCCGCTCTAGCCAAAAACATTCAGTACTTC.

The chain joins TRBV4-1 to TRBJ2-5, with D perhaps matching TRBD1 or TRBD2 (5 bases each). This CDR3 has 15 amino acids. V lost 8 bases to trimming and J lost 1 base, with 17 bases between them. Germline CDR1 is MGHRA and CDR2 is YSYEKL. CDR3 in amino acids: CASGGGRIFQETQYF. For the CDR3, the DNA is TGCGCCAGCGGGGGTGGAAGGATATTCCAAGAGACCCAGTACTTC.

This clonotype was picked up a small number of times. The rearrangement links TRBV28 to TRBJ2-3; perhaps TRBD2 as D (6 bases). The CDR3 has 13 amino acids. The ends were cut back, 5 bases at V and 9 bases at J, with 15 bases in the middle. Germline values: CDR1 MDHEN, CDR2 SYDVKM. For the CDR3, the DNA is TGTGCCAGCAGTCTACGGACGGGACTCACGCAGTATTTT. It encodes CASSLRTGLTQYF.

This clonotype was seen ten or more times. V and J are TRBV12-3 or TRBV12-4 and TRBJ2-3; no reliable D call. The V and J ends lost 6 bases and 6 bases respectively, with 10 bases between them. CDR3 length equals 12 residues. The CDR3 region has the DNA TGTGCCAGCAGCGCCGGTTTGGATACGCAGTATTTT. It is translated as CASSAGLDTQYF.

This clonotype was counted only a few times. This chain joins TRBV19 and TRBJ1-5; D is possibly TRBD1 (6 bases). The CDR3 loop spans 15 amino acids. Trimming took 4 bases from V and 7 from J, leaving 17 bases between them. CDR1 and CDR2 (germline): LNHDA, SQIVND (reference sequence). The chain's CDR3 is CASSTGGGLGQPQHF. Written as DNA, the CDR3 is TGTGCCAGTAGTACGGGGGGGGGCTTAGGGCAGCCCCAGCATTTT.

As concerns this clonotype: A single base is all that separates this from a far larger clone, so a read error is likely. V gene TRBV28 combines with J gene TRBJ2-5; maybe TRBD2 (5 bases). Per germline, CDR1 MDHEN and CDR2 SYDVKM. The length of the CDR3 is 13 residues. The CDR3 sequence: CVSQEGWVFGQYF. The CDR3 nucleotides are TGTGTCAGTCAAGAGGGCTGGGTTTTCGGGCAGTACTTC.